This TCR beta chain was identified in a study of blood T cell repertoires in COVID-19. Study context: Donors in the United States, Italy and Spain gave samples during acute or convalescent COVID-19. T cells, B-cell-depleted T cells, or PBMCs supplied cDNA or gDNA.

Germline V gene sequence: CDR1 SGHTS, CDR2 YDEGEE. The CDR3 runs to 14 residues. Trimming took 1 base from V and 5 from J, leaving 12 bases between them. Patients at the Seattle site were enrolled during active infection and followed longitudinally. In the original analysis: For nucleated cells, counts were estimated from reference gene primer amplification. Some clones are missing from TCRdb's copy, which holds only in-frame ones; the method was immunoSEQ multiplex PCR. That table supplies the V and J calls and clone size; D and trimming were determined from the DNA. The sample contains about 410,000 clones, roughly 90% of which appear only once.

This clonotype was obtained from a woman in her thirties or forties with COVID-19, enrolled during active disease. The chain links TRBV5-8 to TRBJ1-2; possible D gene TRBD1, 5 bases. Sequencing was carried out using peripheral blood. The CDR3 coding sequence is TGTGCCAGCAGCTTGTTGCAGGGAGGATATGGCTACACCTTC. Protein product: CASSLLQGGYGYTF. Variable domain in full (rest from reference TRBV5-8 and TRBJ1-2): EAGVTQSPTHLIKTRGQQATLRCSPISGHTSVYWYQQALGLGLQFLLWYDEGEERNRGNFPPRFSGRQFPNYSSELNVNALELEDSALYLCASSLLQGGYGYTFGSGTRLTVV.